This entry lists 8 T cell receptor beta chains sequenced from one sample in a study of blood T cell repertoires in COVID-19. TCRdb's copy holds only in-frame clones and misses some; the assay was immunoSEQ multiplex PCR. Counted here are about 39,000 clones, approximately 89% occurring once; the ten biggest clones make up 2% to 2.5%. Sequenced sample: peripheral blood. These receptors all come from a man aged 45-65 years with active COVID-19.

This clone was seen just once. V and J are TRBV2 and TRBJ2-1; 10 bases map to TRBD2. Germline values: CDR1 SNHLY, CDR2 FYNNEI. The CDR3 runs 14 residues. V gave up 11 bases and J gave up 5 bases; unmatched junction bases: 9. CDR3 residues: CAAGGLAANNEQFF. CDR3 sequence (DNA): TGTGCCGCAGGAGGACTAGCGGCAAACAATGAGCAGTTCTTC.

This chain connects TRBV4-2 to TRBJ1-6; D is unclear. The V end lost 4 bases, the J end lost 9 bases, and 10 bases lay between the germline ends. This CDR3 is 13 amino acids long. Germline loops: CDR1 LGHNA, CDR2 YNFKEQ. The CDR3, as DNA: TGTGCCAGCAGCCTCGGAGGAAGTTCACCCCTCCACTTT. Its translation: CASSLGGSSPLHF.

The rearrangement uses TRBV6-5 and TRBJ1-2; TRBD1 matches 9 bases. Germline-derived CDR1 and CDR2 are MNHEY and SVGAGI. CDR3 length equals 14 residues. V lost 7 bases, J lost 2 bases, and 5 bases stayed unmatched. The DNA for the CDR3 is TGTGCCAGCACCAGGACAGGGGCCAACTATGGCTACACCTTC. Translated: CASTRTGANYGYTF.

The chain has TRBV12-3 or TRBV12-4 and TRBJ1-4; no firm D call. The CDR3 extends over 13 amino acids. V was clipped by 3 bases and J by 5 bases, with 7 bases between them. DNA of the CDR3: TGTGCCAGCAGTTTCGCGACAAATGAAAAACTGTTTTTT. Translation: CASSFATNEKLFF.

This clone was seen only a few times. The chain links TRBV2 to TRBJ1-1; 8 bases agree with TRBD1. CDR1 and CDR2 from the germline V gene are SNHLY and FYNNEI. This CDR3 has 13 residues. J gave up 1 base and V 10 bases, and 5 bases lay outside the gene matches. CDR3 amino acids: CATSTGENTEAFF. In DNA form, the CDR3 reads TGTGCCACCTCGACAGGGGAGAACACTGAAGCTTTCTTT.

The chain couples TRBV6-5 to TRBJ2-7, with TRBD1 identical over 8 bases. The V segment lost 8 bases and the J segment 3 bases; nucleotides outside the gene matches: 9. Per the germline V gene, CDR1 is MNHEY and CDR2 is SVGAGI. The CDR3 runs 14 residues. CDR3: CASGATGGFYEQYF. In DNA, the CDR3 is TGTGCCAGCGGGGCTACAGGGGGTTTCTACGAGCAGTACTTC.

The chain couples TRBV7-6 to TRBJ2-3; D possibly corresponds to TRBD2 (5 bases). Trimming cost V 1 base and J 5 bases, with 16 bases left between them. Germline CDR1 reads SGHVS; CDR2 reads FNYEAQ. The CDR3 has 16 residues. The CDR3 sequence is CASSLELAQTGDTQYF. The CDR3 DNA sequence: TGTGCCAGCAGCTTAGAGCTAGCCCAGACGGGAGATACGCAGTATTTT.

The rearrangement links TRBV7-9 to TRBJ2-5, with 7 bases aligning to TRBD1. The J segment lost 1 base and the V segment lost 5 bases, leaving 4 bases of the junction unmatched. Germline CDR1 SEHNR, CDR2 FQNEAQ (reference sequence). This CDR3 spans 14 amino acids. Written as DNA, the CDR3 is TGTGCCAGCAGCGTGGGACAGATCCAAGAGACCCAGTACTTC. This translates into CASSVGQIQETQYF. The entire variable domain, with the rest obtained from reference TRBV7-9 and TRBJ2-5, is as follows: DTGVSQNPRHKITKRGQNVTFRCDPISEHNRLYWYRQTLGQGPEFLTYFQNEAQLEKSRLLSDRFSAERPKGSFSTLEIQRTEQGDSAMYLCASSVGQIQETQYFGPGTRLLVL.